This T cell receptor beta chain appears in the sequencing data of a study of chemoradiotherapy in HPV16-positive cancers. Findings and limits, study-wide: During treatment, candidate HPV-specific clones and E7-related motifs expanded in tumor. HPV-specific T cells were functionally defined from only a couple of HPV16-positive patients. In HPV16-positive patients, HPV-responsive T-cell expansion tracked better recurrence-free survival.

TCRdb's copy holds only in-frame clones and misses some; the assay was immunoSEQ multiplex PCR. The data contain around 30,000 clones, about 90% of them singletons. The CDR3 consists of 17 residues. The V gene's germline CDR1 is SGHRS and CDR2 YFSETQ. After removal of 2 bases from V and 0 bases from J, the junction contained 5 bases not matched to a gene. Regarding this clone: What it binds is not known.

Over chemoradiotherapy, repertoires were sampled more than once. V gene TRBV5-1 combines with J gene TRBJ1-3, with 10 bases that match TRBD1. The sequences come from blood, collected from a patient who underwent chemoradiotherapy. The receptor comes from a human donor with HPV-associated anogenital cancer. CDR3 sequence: CASSFSGQGNSGNTIYF. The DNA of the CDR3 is TGCGCCAGCAGCTTCTCGGGACAGGGGAACTCTGGAAACACCATATATTTT.